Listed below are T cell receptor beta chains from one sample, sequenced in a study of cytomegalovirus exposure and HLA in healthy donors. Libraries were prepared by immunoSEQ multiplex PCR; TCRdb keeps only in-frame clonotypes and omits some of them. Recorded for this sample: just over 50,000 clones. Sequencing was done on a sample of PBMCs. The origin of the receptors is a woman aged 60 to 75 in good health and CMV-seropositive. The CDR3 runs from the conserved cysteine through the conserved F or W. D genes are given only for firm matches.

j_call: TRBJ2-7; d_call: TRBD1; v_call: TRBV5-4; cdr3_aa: CASSLRTGGPYEQYF; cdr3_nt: TGTGCCAGCAGCTTAAGGACAGGGGGCCCCTACGAGCAGTACTTC
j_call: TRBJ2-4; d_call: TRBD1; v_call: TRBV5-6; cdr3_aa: CASSYGQGIAKNIQYF; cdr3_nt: TGTGCCAGCAGCTACGGACAGGGGATAGCCAAAAACATTCAGTACTTC
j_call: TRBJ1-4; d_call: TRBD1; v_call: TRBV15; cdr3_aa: CATSRERDRLLGDEKLFF; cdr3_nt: TGTGCCACCAGCAGGGAAAGGGACAGACTTCTTGGGGATGAAAAACTGTTTTTT
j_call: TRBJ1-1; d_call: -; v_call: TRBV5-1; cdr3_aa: CASSPSGGSTEAFF; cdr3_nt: TGCGCCAGCAGCCCATCGGGGGGAAGCACTGAAGCTTTCTTT
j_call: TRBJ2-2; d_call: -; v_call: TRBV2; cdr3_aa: CASSELGGSGELFF; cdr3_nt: TGTGCCAGCAGTGAATTGGGGGGAAGCGGGGAGCTGTTTTTT
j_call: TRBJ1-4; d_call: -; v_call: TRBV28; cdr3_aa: CASTAGADEKLFF; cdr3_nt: TGTGCCAGCACCGCGGGGGCGGATGAAAAACTGTTTTTT
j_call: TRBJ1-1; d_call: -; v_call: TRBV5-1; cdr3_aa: CASRIGTEAFF; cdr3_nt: TGCGCCAGCAGAATCGGCACTGAAGCTTTCTTT
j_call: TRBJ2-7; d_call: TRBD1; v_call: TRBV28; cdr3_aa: CASSSGQGREQYF; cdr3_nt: TGTGCCAGCAGTTCGGGACAGGGGAGAGAGCAGTACTTC
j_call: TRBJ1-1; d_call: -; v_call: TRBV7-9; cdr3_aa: CASSPSGVRGTEAFF; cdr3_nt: TGTGCCAGCAGCCCCTCGGGGGTAAGAGGCACTGAAGCTTTCTTT
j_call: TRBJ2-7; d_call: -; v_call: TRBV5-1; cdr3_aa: CASSLARVGYEQSF; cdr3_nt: TGCGCCAGCAGCTTGGCCAGGGTAGGCTACGAGCAGTCCTTC
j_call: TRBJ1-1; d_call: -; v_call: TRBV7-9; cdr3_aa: CASSLATDCEAFF; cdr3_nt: TGTGCCAGCAGCTTAGCCACTGACTGTGAAGCTTTCTTT
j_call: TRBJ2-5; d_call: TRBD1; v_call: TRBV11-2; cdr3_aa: CASSPGTGVGETQYF; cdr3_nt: TGTGCCAGCAGCCCCGGGACAGGGGTAGGGGAGACCCAGTACTTC
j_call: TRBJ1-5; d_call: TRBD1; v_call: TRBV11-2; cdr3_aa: CASSWDRHQPQHF; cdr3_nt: TGTGCCAGCAGCTGGGACAGACATCAGCCCCAGCATTTT
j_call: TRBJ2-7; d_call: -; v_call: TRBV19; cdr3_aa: CASSIEQDPSYEQYF; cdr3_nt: TGTGCCAGTAGTATAGAACAGGACCCCTCCTACGAGCAGTACTTC
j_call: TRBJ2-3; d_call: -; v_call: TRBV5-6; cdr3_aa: CASSQFDRPSDTDTQYF; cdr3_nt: TGTGCCAGCAGCCAGTTTGACAGGCCTTCAGATACAGATACGCAGTATTTT
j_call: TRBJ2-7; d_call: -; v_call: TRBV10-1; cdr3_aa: CASPPKRERSYEQYF; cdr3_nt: TGCGCCAGCCCCCCAAAGAGGGAAAGGTCCTACGAGCAGTACTTC
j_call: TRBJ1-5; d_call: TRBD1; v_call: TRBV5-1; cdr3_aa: CASSTGVEGNQPQHF; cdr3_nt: TGCGCCAGCAGTACAGGGGTGGAAGGCAATCAGCCCCAGCATTTT